Below, 10 T cell receptor beta chains from the same sample are listed, as sequenced in a study of T cell responses to AZD1222 COVID-19 vaccine. Sequencing was performed with immunoSEQ multiplex PCR; in TCRdb, only in-frame clones are kept and a portion is missing. The table records around 130,000 clones, more than 85% of them present only once. The sequencing used peripheral blood, collected 28 days after the second AZD1222 dose. These receptors all stem from an adult who received the AZD1222 COVID-19 vaccine.

This clone was detected a few times. The chain recombines TRBV19 with TRBJ1-5; D not resolved. The V gene's germline CDR1 is LNHDA and CDR2 SQIVND (reference sequence). Trimming took off 7 bases at V and 3 bases at J, with 10 bases between the two ends. CDR3 length: 13 residues. CDR3 in DNA: TGTGCCAGTACATCCAGCGCCAATCAGCCCCAGCATTTT. This encodes CASTSSANQPQHF.

This clone was seen only once. V and J are TRBV6-6 and TRBJ1-1; weak D call: TRBD1 (5 bases). The V end lost 5 bases, the J end lost 5 bases, and 15 bases lay between the germline ends. CDR1 is MNHNY and CDR2 is SVGAGI in the germline V gene (reference sequence). The CDR3 runs 14 residues. The CDR3 bases are TGTGCCAGCAGTCTGGACACCCAAGGGACTGAAGCTTTCTTT. Residues: CASSLDTQGTEAFF.

As regards this clone: Compared with germline, one end of the junction differs, possibly owing to a read error. This chain uses TRBV10-3 with TRBJ2-6, with 10 bases identical to TRBD1. Germline lookup yields CDR1 ENHRY and CDR2 SYGVKD. The CDR3 has 17 residues. The CDR3 reads CATSMRQGAPGANVLTF. CDR3 DNA sequence: TGTGCCACCAGTATGAGACAGGGGGCACCTGGGGCCAACGTCCTGACTTTC.

The CDR3 protein is CASSTGTSGRTGELFF. DNA for the CDR3: TGTGCCAGCAGTACCGGGACTAGCGGGAGAACCGGGGAGCTGTTTTTT. The J gene is TRBJ2-2, the V gene TRBV27; 14 nucleotides match TRBD2. The CDR3 spans 16 residues. Trimming at V came to 5 bases and at J to 5 bases, leaving 4 bases not matched to a gene. Germline-derived CDR1 and CDR2 are MNHEY and SMNVEV (reference sequence).

The chain combines TRBV7-9 with TRBJ1-4; TRBD1 might be the D (5 bases). Trimming took off 2 bases at V and 5 bases at J, with 9 bases between the two ends. There are 14 residues in the CDR3. CDR1 is SEHNR, CDR2 FQNEAQ, per germline (reference sequence). The CDR3 spells CASSLRGPNEKLFF. The CDR3 DNA follows: TGTGCCAGCAGCTTAAGGGGACCGAATGAAAAACTGTTTTTT.

CDR3 residues: CASSQDQSAAAFF. CDR3 coding DNA: TGTGCCAGCAGCCAAGATCAGTCCGCCGCAGCTTTCTTT. The chain recombines TRBV3-1 (or the pseudogene TRBV3-2) with TRBJ1-1; D remains ambiguous. V was shortened by 0 bases and J by 10 bases, with 12 bases between the two germline ends. The CDR3 totals 13 residues. CDR1 is LGHDT and CDR2 is YNNKEL in the germline V gene (reference sequence).

The chain recombines TRBV10-3 with TRBJ2-2, with unresolved D. In germline, CDR1 is ENHRY, CDR2 SYGVKD. The V end was cut by 6 bases, the J end by 7 bases, with 9 bases between. The CDR3 contains 12 residues. The CDR3 nucleotides read TGTGCCATCAGAGGAGCCAGCGGGGAGCTGTTTTTT. Residues: CAIRGASGELFF.

The V call is TRBV28, the J call TRBJ1-5, with 7 bases matching TRBD1. The V gene end was trimmed by 8 bases and the J gene end by 5 bases; junction bases not matched to a gene: 3. The CDR3 loop spans 12 amino acids. In germline, CDR1 is MDHEN, CDR2 SYDVKM. The CDR3: CASATGDQPQHF. The CDR3 DNA is TGTGCCAGCGCAACAGGGGATCAGCCCCAGCATTTT.

The gene calls are TRBV19 and TRBJ1-6; no definite D call. The CDR3 loop spans 15 amino acids. The V and J ends lost 10 bases and 0 bases respectively, with 13 bases between them. Germline CDR1 and CDR2: LNHDA and SQIVND (reference sequence). The CDR3 region is CATSTVDSYNSPLHF. The CDR3 nucleotides read TGTGCCACCTCAACAGTGGACTCCTATAATTCACCCCTCCACTTT.

The genes are TRBV9 and TRBJ1-5, with 10 positions matching TRBD1. Per the germline V gene, CDR1 is SGDLS and CDR2 is YYNGEE. The CDR3 totals 15 residues. The ends lost 4 bases at V and 4 bases at J; junction bases unmatched: 5. DNA of the CDR3: TGTGCCAGCAGCACCGGGACAGGGGAAAATCAGCCCCAGCATTTT. It codes for CASSTGTGENQPQHF. Full variable domain (outside the CDR3, taken from reference TRBV9 and TRBJ1-5): DSGVTQTPKHLITATGQRVTLRCSPRSGDLSVYWYQQSLDQGLQFLIQYYNGEERAKGNILERFSAQQFPDLHSELNLSSLELGDSALYFCASSTGTGENQPQHFGDGTRLSIL.